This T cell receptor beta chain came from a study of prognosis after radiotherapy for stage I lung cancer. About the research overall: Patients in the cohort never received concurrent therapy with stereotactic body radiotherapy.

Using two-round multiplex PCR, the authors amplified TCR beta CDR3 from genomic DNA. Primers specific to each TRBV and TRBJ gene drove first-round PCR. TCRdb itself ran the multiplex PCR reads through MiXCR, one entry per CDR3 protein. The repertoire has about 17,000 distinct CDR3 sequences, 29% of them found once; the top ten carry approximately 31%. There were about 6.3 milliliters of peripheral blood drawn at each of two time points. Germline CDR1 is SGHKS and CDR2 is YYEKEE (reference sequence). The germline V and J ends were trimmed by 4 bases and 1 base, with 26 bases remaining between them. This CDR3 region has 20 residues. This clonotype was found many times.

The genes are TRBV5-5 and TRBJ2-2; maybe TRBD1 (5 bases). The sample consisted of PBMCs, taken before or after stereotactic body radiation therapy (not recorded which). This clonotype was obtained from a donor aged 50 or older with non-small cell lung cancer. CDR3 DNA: TGTGCCAGCAGCAGTTGGGGCTTACCCCCCCGGGCAGGGAACACCGGGGAGCTGTTTTTT. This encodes CASSSWGLPPRAGNTGELFF.